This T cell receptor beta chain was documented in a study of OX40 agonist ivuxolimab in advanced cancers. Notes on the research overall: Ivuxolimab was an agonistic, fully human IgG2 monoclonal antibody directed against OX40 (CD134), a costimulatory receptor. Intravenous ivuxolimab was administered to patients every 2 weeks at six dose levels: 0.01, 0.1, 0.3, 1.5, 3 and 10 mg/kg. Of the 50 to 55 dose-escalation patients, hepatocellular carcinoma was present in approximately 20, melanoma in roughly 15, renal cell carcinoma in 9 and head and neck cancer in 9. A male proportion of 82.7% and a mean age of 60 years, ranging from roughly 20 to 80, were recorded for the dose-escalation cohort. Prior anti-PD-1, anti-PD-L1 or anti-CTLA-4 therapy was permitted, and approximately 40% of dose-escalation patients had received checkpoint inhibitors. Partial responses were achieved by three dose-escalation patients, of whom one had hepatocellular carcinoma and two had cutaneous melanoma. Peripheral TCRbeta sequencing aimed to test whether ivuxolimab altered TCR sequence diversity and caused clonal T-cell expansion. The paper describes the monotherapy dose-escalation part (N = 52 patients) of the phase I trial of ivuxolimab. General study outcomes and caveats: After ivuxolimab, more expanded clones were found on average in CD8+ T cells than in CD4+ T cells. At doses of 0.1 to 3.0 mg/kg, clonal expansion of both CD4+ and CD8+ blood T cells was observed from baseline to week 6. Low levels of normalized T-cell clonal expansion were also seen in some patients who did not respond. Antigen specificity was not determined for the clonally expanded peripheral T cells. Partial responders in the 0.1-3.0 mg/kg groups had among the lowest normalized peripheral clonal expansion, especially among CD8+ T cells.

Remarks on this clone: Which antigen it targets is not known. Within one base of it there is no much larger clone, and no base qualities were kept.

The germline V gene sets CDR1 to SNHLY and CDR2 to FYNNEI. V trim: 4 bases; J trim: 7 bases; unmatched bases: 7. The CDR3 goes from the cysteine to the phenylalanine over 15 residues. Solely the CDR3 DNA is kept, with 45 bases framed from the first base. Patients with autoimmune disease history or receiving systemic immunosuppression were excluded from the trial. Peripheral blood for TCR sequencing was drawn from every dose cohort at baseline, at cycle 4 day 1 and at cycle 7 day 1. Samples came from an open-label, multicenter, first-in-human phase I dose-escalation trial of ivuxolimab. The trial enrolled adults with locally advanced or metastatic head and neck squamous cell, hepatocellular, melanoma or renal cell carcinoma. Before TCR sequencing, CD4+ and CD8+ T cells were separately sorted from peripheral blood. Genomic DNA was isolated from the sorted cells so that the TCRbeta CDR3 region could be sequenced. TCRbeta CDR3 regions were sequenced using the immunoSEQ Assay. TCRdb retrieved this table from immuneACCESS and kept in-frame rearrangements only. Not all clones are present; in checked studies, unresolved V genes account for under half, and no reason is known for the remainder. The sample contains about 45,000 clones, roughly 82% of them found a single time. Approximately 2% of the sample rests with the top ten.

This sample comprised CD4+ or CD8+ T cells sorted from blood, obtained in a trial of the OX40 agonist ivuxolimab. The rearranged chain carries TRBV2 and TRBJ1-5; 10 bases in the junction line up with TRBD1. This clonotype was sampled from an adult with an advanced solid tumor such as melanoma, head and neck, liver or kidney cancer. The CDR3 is CASSAGTGVGQPQHF. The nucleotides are TGTGCCAGCAGTGCCGGGACAGGGGTTGGACAGCCCCAGCATTTT.